The 24 T cell receptor beta chains in this list originate from one sample, sequenced in a study of cytomegalovirus exposure and HLA in healthy donors. Researchers ran the PCR with 60 Vbeta and 13 Jbeta primers. Some clones are missing from TCRdb's copy, which holds only in-frame ones; the method was immunoSEQ multiplex PCR. Here the sample spans roughly 150,000 clones, approximately 80% being singletons. Specimen: PBMCs. These receptors were collected from a woman aged 40 to 50 in good health and CMV-seronegative.

In this sample, this clone turned up a few times. The chain has TRBV7-6 and TRBJ2-5; D possibly corresponds to TRBD2 (6 bases). In germline, CDR1 is SGHVS, CDR2 FNYEAQ. The CDR3 is 17 amino acids. Between the trimmed V and J ends, which lost 2 bases and 5 bases, there was a span of 21 bases. CDR3 protein: CASSLNLPRLDGETQYF. The CDR3 nucleotides read TGTGCCAGCAGCTTAAATCTCCCCCGACTAGATGGGGAGACCCAGTACTTC.

Only one count was recorded for this clone. The chain has TRBV19 and TRBJ2-1; 12 bases agree with TRBD2. Germline V CDR1 and CDR2: LNHDA, SQIVND (reference sequence). V dropped 7 bases and J dropped 7; count of bases not matched to a gene: 8. There are 15 residues in the CDR3. CDR3 sequence: CASTPTSGRSNEQFF. Written as DNA, the CDR3 is TGTGCCAGTACCCCGACTAGCGGGAGAAGTAATGAGCAGTTCTTC. The whole variable domain, remainder taken from reference TRBV19 and TRBJ2-1, is DGGITQSPKYLFRKEGQNVTLSCEQNLNHDAMYWYRQDPGQGLRLIYYSQIVNDFQKGDIAEGYSVSREKKESFPLTVTSAQKNPTAFYLCASTPTSGRSNEQFFGPGTRLTVL.

The CDR3 DNA follows: TGTGCCAGCAGCTTACGAGGGGGGGGGACTTACAATGAGCAGTTCTTC. This codes for CASSLRGGGTYNEQFF. The chain employs TRBV7-2 and TRBJ2-1; D perhaps matches TRBD2 (7 bases). V was shortened by 2 bases and J by 4 bases, with 15 bases between the two germline ends. This CDR3 contains 16 residues. Germline loops: CDR1 SGHTA, CDR2 FQGNSA.

CDR3 residues: CASSSTGQKKYSSTDTQYF. Here the CDR3 DNA reads TGTGCCAGCAGCTCGACAGGTCAAAAAAAATACTCTAGCACAGATACGCAGTATTTT. The V call is TRBV5-4, the J call TRBJ2-3; TRBD1 is a possible D gene (6 bases). Germline V gene data show CDR1 as SGHNT and CDR2 as YYREEE (reference sequence). Trimming removed 3 bases at V and 0 bases at J, with 23 bases between. This CDR3 has 19 residues.

The chain joins TRBV4-2 to TRBJ2-7; a weak D match, TRBD2 (6 bases). Looked up from germline, CDR1 is LGHNA and CDR2 is YNFKEQ. The CDR3 contains 16 residues. V was cut by 0 bases and J by 0 bases, with 12 bases left in between. Written as DNA, the CDR3 is TGTGCCAGCAGCCAAGATACTAGGGACTCCTCCTACGAGCAGTACTTC. This gives the protein CASSQDTRDSSYEQYF.

The V gene is TRBV7-3, the J gene TRBJ2-3, with D perhaps TRBD1 (6 bases). There are 15 residues in the CDR3. Germline V lookup: CDR1 SGHTA, CDR2 FQGTGA. The ends were cut back, 2 bases at V and 1 base at J, with 10 bases in the middle. The CDR3 DNA reads TGTGCCAGCAGCTTAGGGCCAGGGGGCACAGATACGCAGTATTTT. It specifies CASSLGPGGTDTQYF.

The chain employs TRBV7-9 and TRBJ1-6; D not certain. In germline, CDR1 is SEHNR, CDR2 FQNEAQ (reference sequence). V was cut by 0 bases and J by 0 bases, with 12 bases left in between. This CDR3 contains 18 residues. The CDR3 loop is CASSLASPGPSYNSPLHF. The CDR3 DNA reads TGTGCCAGCAGCTTAGCATCTCCGGGTCCCTCCTATAATTCACCCCTCCACTTT.

The rearrangement links TRBV5-4 to TRBJ2-5; 8 bases fit TRBD2. CDR1 and CDR2 (germline): SGHNT, YYREEE (reference sequence). V shed 2 bases and J 2 bases; nucleotides not matched to a gene: 2. The CDR3 length is 14 residues. CDR3 in amino acids: CASSFSGAQETQYF. DNA for the CDR3: TGTGCCAGCAGCTTTAGCGGGGCTCAAGAGACCCAGTACTTC. The full variable domain, in which reference TRBV5-4 and TRBJ2-5 provide the parts outside the CDR3, is ETGVTQSPTHLIKTRGQQVTLRCSSQSGHNTVSWYQQALGQGPQFIFQYYREEENGRGNFPPRFSGLQFPNYSSELNVNALELDDSALYLCASSFSGAQETQYFGPGTRLLVL.

The chain combines TRBV25-1 with TRBJ2-7; TRBD1 agrees at 7 bases. The CDR3 totals 15 residues. CDR1 is MGHDK and CDR2 is SYGVNS in the germline V gene. The V and J ends lost 3 bases and 2 bases, in that order; junction bases with no gene match: 7. CDR3 amino acids: CASSDPDRAPYEQYF. The CDR3 bases are TGTGCCAGCAGTGACCCCGACAGGGCCCCCTACGAGCAGTACTTC.

This clone was detected only once. The chain carries TRBV7-6 and TRBJ2-2; 9 bases are shared with TRBD1. Germline CDR1 is SGHVS and CDR2 is FNYEAQ. Trimming removed 6 bases from V and 0 bases from J; junction bases left unmatched: 5. This CDR3 is built from 16 residues. The CDR3 protein is CASSLRTGANTGELFF. Written as DNA, the CDR3 is TGTGCCAGCAGTTTACGGACAGGGGCGAACACCGGGGAGCTGTTTTTT.

The chain employs TRBV28 and TRBJ2-3; 9 bases are shared with TRBD1. Germline values: CDR1 MDHEN, CDR2 SYDVKM. After removal of 5 bases from V and 1 base from J, the junction contained 4 bases not matched to a gene. CDR3 size: 15 residues. The CDR3 DNA reads as TGTGCCAGCAGTAGGACAGGGGCTGGCACAGATACGCAGTATTTT. It encodes CASSRTGAGTDTQYF.

The chain recombines TRBV7-9 with TRBJ2-3, with TRBD1 matching over 7 bases. The V gene's germline CDR1 is SEHNR and CDR2 FQNEAQ (reference sequence). Germline trimming cut 6 bases from V and 6 bases from J; bases unmatched to any gene: 12. The CDR3 sequence is 15 residues long. CDR3 DNA: TGTGCCAGCAGACCCACAGGGGTCGGGGAGGATACGCAGTATTTT. Its protein is CASRPTGVGEDTQYF.

The V call is TRBV27, the J call TRBJ2-1, with D possibly TRBD2 on 5 matching bases. Germline V gene lookup returns CDR1 MNHEY and CDR2 SMNVEV (reference sequence). V was shortened by 2 bases and J by 3 bases, with 29 bases between the two germline ends. The CDR3 extends over 21 amino acids. The CDR3 region is CASSLKMVGVRRGNYYNEQFF. Here the CDR3 DNA reads TGTGCCAGCAGTTTAAAAATGGTCGGGGTTCGGCGCGGCAACTACTACAATGAGCAGTTCTTC.

V gene TRBV5-4 combines with J gene TRBJ1-1; weak D call: TRBD1 (5 bases). The CDR3 loop spans 14 amino acids. The V gene's germline CDR1 is SGHNT and CDR2 YYREEE (reference sequence). The ends were cut back, 3 bases at V and 13 bases at J, with 22 bases in the middle. The CDR3 spells CASSSGPVGPSGFF. CDR3 bases: TGTGCCAGCAGCTCGGGCCCGGTGGGACCTAGCGGTTTCTTT.

The rearrangement links TRBV5-8 to TRBJ2-7, with a possible D match to TRBD2 (6 bases). This CDR3 is 18 amino acids long. Trimming took off 6 bases at V and 3 bases at J, with 28 bases between the two ends. Germline CDR1 is SGHTS and CDR2 is YDEGEE. CDR3 nucleotide sequence: TGTGCCAGCACCCCGTGGCCGGAGGGGACGGGGACGATCTACGAGCAGTACTTC. Translating gives CASTPWPEGTGTIYEQYF.

The rearrangement joins TRBV7-2 to TRBJ2-7; no clear D. This CDR3 spans 13 amino acids. Germline assignment: CDR1 SGHTA and CDR2 FQGNSA. Trimming took off 1 base at V and 5 bases at J, with 9 bases between the two ends. The DNA for the CDR3 is TGTGCCAGCAGCTTAGACGGGTTTGACGAGCAGTACTTC. Its translation is CASSLDGFDEQYF.

The J gene is TRBJ1-2, the V gene TRBV7-9; perhaps TRBD1 as D (6 bases). This CDR3 has 14 amino acids. Germline lookup yields CDR1 SEHNR and CDR2 FQNEAQ (reference sequence). Trimming cost V 3 bases and J 6 bases, with 14 bases left between them. CDR3 DNA sequence: TGTGCCAGCAGCTTTAAGGCGGGGGCGAATGGCTACACCTTC. This encodes CASSFKAGANGYTF.

The gene calls are TRBV6-1 and TRBJ1-5, with a weak D call TRBD1 (6 bases). Germline CDR1 MNHNS, CDR2 SASEGT. The CDR3 is made up of 13 amino acids. The germline V and J ends were trimmed by 7 bases and 6 bases, with 13 bases remaining between them. The CDR3 nucleotides are TGTGCCAGCATTGGGACAAAAGGTCAGCCCCAGCATTTT. Amino acid sequence: CASIGTKGQPQHF.

This chain links TRBV2 with TRBJ2-7; no definite D call. V lost 8 bases, J lost 3 bases, and 14 bases lay in between. Per germline, CDR1 SNHLY and CDR2 FYNNEI. There are 13 residues in the CDR3. CDR3 residues: CASCPDGYYEQYF. CDR3 DNA sequence: TGTGCCAGCTGTCCCGACGGGTACTACGAGCAGTACTTC.

The chain recombines TRBV11-1 with TRBJ2-5; no definite D call. The J call may not be correct, given that the DNA end is closer to TRBJ2-7. The CDR3 has 13 residues. Germline V lookup: CDR1 SGHAT, CDR2 FQDESV (reference sequence). CDR3 nucleotide sequence: TGTGCCAGCAGCTTAGAGATCTCCTACGAGCAGTACTTC. Translated: CASSLEISYEQYF.

This rearrangement joins TRBV7-6 to TRBJ2-5, with D maybe TRBD1 (6 bases). The DNA end is a closer match to TRBJ2-7, so the J assignment may be wrong. Germline V lookup: CDR1 SGHVS, CDR2 FNYEAQ. The CDR3 totals 12 residues. Here the CDR3 reads CATKDSSYEQYF. In DNA, the CDR3 is TGTGCCACTAAGGACAGCTCCTACGAGCAGTACTTC.

The CDR3 coding sequence is TGCGCCAGCAGCCAAGTCTGGACTTTTGATACGCAGTATTTT. Protein: CASSQVWTFDTQYF. The chain recombines TRBV4-1 with TRBJ2-3; maybe TRBD2 (5 bases). The CDR3 runs 14 residues. The germline CDR1 and CDR2 sequences are MGHRA and YSYEKL. Trimming took off 1 base at V and 6 bases at J, with 11 bases between the two ends.

V is TRBV5-6 and J is TRBJ2-3; 12 nucleotides align to TRBD2. The germline CDR1 and CDR2 sequences are SGHDT and YYEEEE. Losses at the gene ends were 4 bases for V and 4 bases for J; bases not matched to a gene: 4. This CDR3 comprises 15 residues. For the CDR3, the DNA is TGTGCCAGCAGCACACTAGCGGGGGGTCCAGATACGCAGTATTTT. As protein: CASSTLAGGPDTQYF.

This clone has just a few counts. V usage is TRBV11-2 and J usage is TRBJ1-5; TRBD1 might be the D (5 bases). Deletions cut 1 base from V and 2 bases from J, with 15 bases between. CDR1 is SGHAT and CDR2 is FQNNGV in the germline V gene. This CDR3 has 17 residues. The CDR3 reads CASSLGVLGGGNQPQHF. In nucleotides, the CDR3 is TGTGCCAGCAGCTTAGGTGTGTTGGGGGGAGGCAATCAGCCCCAGCATTTT.